Listed below are T cell receptor beta chains from one sample, sequenced in a study of neurological immune-mediated disorders. TCRdb redid the calling of the 5' RACE reads with MiXCR, one entry per CDR3 protein. Among over 60,000 distinct CDR3 sequences listed, about 5.2% were seen once. The sequencing sample was made of PBMCs. The origin of the receptors is a woman aged 25 to 39 with multiple sclerosis. Each CDR3 is given with its conserved first and last residue. A D gene is named only where the DNA matches it firmly. Size tells how often a clone was seen (once, few, many) or the class of an expanded clone, and some rows leave it out.

abundance: many; d_gene: -; v_gene: TRBV10-3; j_gene: TRBJ2-5; CDR3nt: TGTGCCATCAGTGAGAACCTCGCGGGGGCTCAAGAGACCCAGTACTTC; CDR3aa: CAISENLAGAQETQYF
abundance: many; d_gene: TRBD2; v_gene: TRBV11-2; j_gene: TRBJ2-3; CDR3nt: TGTGCCAGCAGCTTAGATACCCCACAGCGGGGGGCCACAGATACGCAGTATTTT; CDR3aa: CASSLDTPQRGATDTQYF
abundance: many; d_gene: -; v_gene: TRBV11-2; j_gene: TRBJ2-1; CDR3nt: TGTGCCAGCAGCAAACAATGGACAATGATAGGGAATGAGCAGTTCTTC; CDR3aa: CASSKQWTMIGNEQFF
abundance: -; d_gene: TRBD1; v_gene: TRBV4-1; j_gene: TRBJ1-2; CDR3nt: TGCGCCAGCAGCCAGGGACAGGGCCCCGATGGCTACACCTTC; CDR3aa: CASSQGQGPDGYTF
abundance: -; d_gene: -; v_gene: TRBV5-6; j_gene: TRBJ1-2; CDR3nt: TGTGCCAGCAGCTTAGGCGGGGAGGGCTACACCTTC; CDR3aa: CASSLGGEGYTF
abundance: many; d_gene: -; v_gene: TRBV20-1; j_gene: TRBJ1-2; CDR3nt: TGCAGTGCTAGAACGGGAGGGGACTATGGCTACACCTTC; CDR3aa: CSARTGGDYGYTF
abundance: many; d_gene: -; v_gene: TRBV5-1; j_gene: TRBJ2-3; CDR3nt: TGCGCCAGCAGCTTGGCCGGGACGAGCACAGATACGCAGTATTTT; CDR3aa: CASSLAGTSTDTQYF
abundance: many; d_gene: -; v_gene: TRBV5-1; j_gene: TRBJ2-3; CDR3nt: TGCGCCAGCAGCTTCGACAGGACAGATACGCAGTATTTT; CDR3aa: CASSFDRTDTQYF
abundance: many; d_gene: -; v_gene: TRBV20-1; j_gene: TRBJ2-7; CDR3nt: TGCAGTGCTAGGCCTCCGGGACTCGAGGAGCAGTACTTC; CDR3aa: CSARPPGLEEQYF
abundance: many; d_gene: -; v_gene: TRBV5-1; j_gene: TRBJ2-3; CDR3nt: TGCGCCAGCAGCTTGGATATGGTCCCTAGGCTCACAGATACGCAGTATTTT; CDR3aa: CASSLDMVPRLTDTQYF
abundance: many; d_gene: TRBD1; v_gene: TRBV6-6; j_gene: TRBJ1-5; CDR3nt: TGTGCCAGCAGTTACGGACAGGGGAAACAGCCCCAGCATTTT; CDR3aa: CASSYGQGKQPQHF
abundance: few; d_gene: TRBD2; v_gene: TRBV5-1; j_gene: TRBJ2-5; CDR3nt: TGCGCCAGCACTCAGCGGACTAGCGGGGGGGTTTACCAAGAGACCCAGTACTTC; CDR3aa: CASTQRTSGGVYQETQYF
abundance: few; d_gene: TRBD1; v_gene: TRBV6-6; j_gene: TRBJ1-5; CDR3nt: TGTGCCAGCAGTGGACAGGGTACAGTCCAGCCCCAGCATTTT; CDR3aa: CASSGQGTVQPQHF
abundance: many; d_gene: TRBD1; v_gene: TRBV7-6; j_gene: TRBJ1-6; CDR3nt: TGTGCCAGCAGTTCGGGACAGGGGAATTCACCCCTCCACTTT; CDR3aa: CASSSGQGNSPLHF
abundance: few; d_gene: TRBD2; v_gene: TRBV20-1; j_gene: TRBJ2-1; CDR3nt: TGCAGTGCTAGAGATCTTTGGCTAGCGGGAGGGCTTCAAGAGCAGTTCTTC; CDR3aa: CSARDLWLAGGLQEQFF
abundance: many; d_gene: -; v_gene: TRBV12-3/TRBV12-4; j_gene: TRBJ1-6; CDR3nt: TGTGCCAGCAGTTTAGGGGAGTTAAGTTATTCACCCCTCCACTTT; CDR3aa: CASSLGELSYSPLHF
abundance: -; d_gene: TRBD2; v_gene: TRBV11-2; j_gene: TRBJ2-5; CDR3nt: TGTGCCAGCAGCTTAGATCCCCCCGGACTAGCGGGAGACGAGACCCAGTACTTC; CDR3aa: CASSLDPPGLAGDETQYF
abundance: many; d_gene: -; v_gene: TRBV20-1; j_gene: TRBJ1-1; CDR3nt: TGCAGTGCTAGAGGGGGGAGGGACACTGAAGCTTTCTTT; CDR3aa: CSARGGRDTEAFF
abundance: many; d_gene: TRBD2; v_gene: TRBV5-1; j_gene: TRBJ2-1; CDR3nt: TGCGCCAGCAGCTTAGAGGGACTAGCGAGTCACAATGAGCAGTTCTTC; CDR3aa: CASSLEGLASHNEQFF
abundance: many; d_gene: TRBD2; v_gene: TRBV29-1; j_gene: TRBJ2-1; CDR3nt: TGCAGCGTTACCAAGGGACTAGCGGCAGACAATGAGCAGTTCTTC; CDR3aa: CSVTKGLAADNEQFF
abundance: many; d_gene: TRBD2; v_gene: TRBV24-1; j_gene: TRBJ2-3; CDR3nt: TGTGCCACCAGTGGTTGGACTAGCGGGGACCCAGATACGCAGTATTTT; CDR3aa: CATSGWTSGDPDTQYF
abundance: many; d_gene: -; v_gene: TRBV5-1; j_gene: TRBJ2-1; CDR3nt: TGCGCCAGCAGCGCGGGTCTCCAAAAAGACAATGAGCAGTTCTTC; CDR3aa: CASSAGLQKDNEQFF
abundance: -; d_gene: -; v_gene: TRBV20-1; j_gene: TRBJ2-2; CDR3nt: TGCAGTGCTAGGGAGGGACCGAACAACGGGGAGCTGTTTTTT; CDR3aa: CSAREGPNNGELFF
abundance: many; d_gene: TRBD1; v_gene: TRBV5-1; j_gene: TRBJ2-3; CDR3nt: TGCGCCAGCAGCTACTCCTGGGGACAGGGGACGCCAGATACGCAGTATTTT; CDR3aa: CASSYSWGQGTPDTQYF
abundance: many; d_gene: -; v_gene: TRBV14; j_gene: TRBJ2-2; CDR3nt: TGTGCCAGCAGCCAAGCGGTGACCGGGGAGCTGTTTTTT; CDR3aa: CASSQAVTGELFF
abundance: many; d_gene: TRBD2; v_gene: TRBV9; j_gene: TRBJ2-1; CDR3nt: TGTGCCAGCAGCGTAGGTTCTGGGACTAGCGGGAGACGTAGTGAGCAGTTCTTC; CDR3aa: CASSVGSGTSGRRSEQFF
abundance: many; d_gene: -; v_gene: TRBV5-1; j_gene: TRBJ2-1; CDR3nt: TGCGCCAGCAGCTGGACAGGACCGGGACTAGCCTACAATGAGCAGTTCTTC; CDR3aa: CASSWTGPGLAYNEQFF
abundance: few; d_gene: -; v_gene: TRBV18; j_gene: TRBJ2-2; CDR3nt: TGTGCCAGCTCACCACCAAGTTTCTCCGGGGAGCTGTTTTTT; CDR3aa: CASSPPSFSGELFF
abundance: many; d_gene: TRBD2; v_gene: TRBV3-1; j_gene: TRBJ2-7; CDR3nt: TGTGCCAGCAGCCAAGAGATTCGCCTGGGACTAGCGGGACTCGAGCAGTACTTC; CDR3aa: CASSQEIRLGLAGLEQYF
abundance: many; d_gene: -; v_gene: TRBV6-5; j_gene: TRBJ2-1; CDR3nt: TGTGCCAGCACGCAAAGCGGCTCACGGCATGAGCAGTTCTTC; CDR3aa: CASTQSGSRHEQFF
abundance: many; d_gene: -; v_gene: TRBV11-2; j_gene: TRBJ2-1; CDR3nt: TGTGCCAGCAGCCCTCTGGGGGGGACAGCGTACAATGAGCAGTTCTTC; CDR3aa: CASSPLGGTAYNEQFF
abundance: many; d_gene: TRBD1; v_gene: TRBV5-1; j_gene: TRBJ1-6; CDR3nt: TGCGCCAGCAGCCCGGCCGGGGACAGGGGGACTCGGATCTCACCCCTCCACTTT; CDR3aa: CASSPAGDRGTRISPLHF
abundance: medium-sized; d_gene: TRBD1; v_gene: TRBV5-1; j_gene: TRBJ2-1; CDR3nt: TGCGCCAGCGCCCAACCGGGACAGGGGGCCAATGAGCAGTTCTTC; CDR3aa: CASAQPGQGANEQFF
abundance: many; d_gene: -; v_gene: TRBV20-1; j_gene: TRBJ2-4; CDR3nt: TGCAGTGCTAGTGTAGTCGAATGGGGAGCCAAAAACATTCAGTACTTC; CDR3aa: CSASVVEWGAKNIQYF
abundance: -; d_gene: -; v_gene: TRBV28; j_gene: TRBJ1-2; CDR3nt: TGTGCCAGCAGCCCTGGACAGACAGTCTATGGCTACACCTTC; CDR3aa: CASSPGQTVYGYTF
abundance: many; d_gene: -; v_gene: TRBV5-1; j_gene: TRBJ1-4; CDR3nt: TGCGCCAGCAGCTCTCTACCGGCGGGGGGCCGGGAAAAACTGTTTTTT; CDR3aa: CASSSLPAGGREKLFF
abundance: many; d_gene: TRBD2; v_gene: TRBV5-6; j_gene: TRBJ2-1; CDR3nt: TGTGCCAGCAGCGGGGGACCCCTAGAACTAGCGGGTGAGCAGTTCTTC; CDR3aa: CASSGGPLELAGEQFF
abundance: -; d_gene: -; v_gene: TRBV27; j_gene: TRBJ1-2; CDR3nt: TGTGCCAGCAGCCCGACGGTTAACTATGGCTACACCTTC; CDR3aa: CASSPTVNYGYTF